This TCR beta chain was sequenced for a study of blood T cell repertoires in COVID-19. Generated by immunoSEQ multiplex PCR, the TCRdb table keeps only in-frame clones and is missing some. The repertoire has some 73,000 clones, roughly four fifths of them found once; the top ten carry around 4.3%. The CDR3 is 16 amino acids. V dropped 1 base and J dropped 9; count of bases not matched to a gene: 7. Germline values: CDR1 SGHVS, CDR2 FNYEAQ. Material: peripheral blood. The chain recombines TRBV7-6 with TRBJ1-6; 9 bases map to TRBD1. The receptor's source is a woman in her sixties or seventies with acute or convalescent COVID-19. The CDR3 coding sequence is TGTGCCAGCAGCTTAGGTCGGGACAGGGTAATTTCACCCCTCCACTTT. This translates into CASSLGRDRVISPLHF.